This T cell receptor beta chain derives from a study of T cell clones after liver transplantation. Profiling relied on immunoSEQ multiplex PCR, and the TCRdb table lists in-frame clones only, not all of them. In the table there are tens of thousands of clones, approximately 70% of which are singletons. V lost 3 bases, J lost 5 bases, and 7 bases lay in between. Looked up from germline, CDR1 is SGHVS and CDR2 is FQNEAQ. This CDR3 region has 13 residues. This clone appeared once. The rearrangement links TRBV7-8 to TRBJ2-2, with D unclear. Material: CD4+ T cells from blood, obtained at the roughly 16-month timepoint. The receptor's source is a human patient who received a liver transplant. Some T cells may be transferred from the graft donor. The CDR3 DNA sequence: TGTGCCAGCAGCTTGATTGAGACCGGGGAGCTGTTTTTT. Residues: CASSLIETGELFF.